The rows below give T cell receptor beta chains drawn from one sample of a study of T cells after posttransplantation cyclophosphamide. The protocol was immunoSEQ multiplex PCR, while the TCRdb copy is restricted to in-frame clones and leaves out a portion. Of 35,000 to 50,000 clones in the sample, about 90% were seen once. The starting material was PBMCs, obtained 55 to 70 days after allogeneic stem cell transplant with posttransplant cyclophosphamide. The receptors derive from a male patient in his sixties who received an allogeneic stem cell transplant from a related donor and was CMV-positive. T cells may partly derive from the graft donor. Each CDR3 is given with its conserved first and last residue. D genes are given only for firm matches.

>TRBJ2-7|TRBD1|TRBV6-1
CVSLGDRASYEQYF
>TRBJ2-3|NA|TRBV2
CASSAAGRTDTQYF
>TRBJ2-5|NA|TRBV6-6
CASSYEATQYF
>TRBJ2-2|NA|TRBV6-1
CASSEEGGSNTGELFF
>TRBJ2-3|TRBD1|TRBV2
CASSEVTGVTDTQYF
>TRBJ2-3|NA|TRBV2
CATRGIFTDTQYF
>TRBJ1-1|TRBD1|TRBV7-6
CASSPRLGTGGLNTEAFF
>TRBJ1-5|NA|TRBV19
CASSSYRDSSNQPQHF
>TRBJ2-7|TRBD1|TRBV9
CASSVGLDRDYEQYF
>TRBJ1-2|TRBD1|TRBV7-9
CASSRGQGPFDYGYTF